This entry features one TCR beta chain sequence. Per the germline V gene, CDR1 is GTSNPN and CDR2 is SVGIG (reference sequence). The CDR3 covers 13 residues. Trimming cost V 1 base and J 6 bases, with 11 bases left between them. Clones were sequenced by immunoSEQ multiplex PCR, and TCRdb holds only the in-frame ones, with some missing. The sample shows 150,000 to 200,000 clones, over 70% of them seen only once. The data were taken from a study of blood T cell repertoires in COVID-19. Turning to the study itself: Samples came from the United States, Italy and Spain, spanning acute and convalescent COVID-19. Nucleic acid was either cDNA or gDNA, and it came from T cells, B-cell-depleted T cells, or PBMCs.

Participants were aged about 18 to 90 years from approximately 23 US areas. Exposed study participants had met a COVID-19 case within 2 weeks before entry. Sequencing input: PBMCs or T cells enriched from blood (not recorded which). This sequence was found in a man aged 70 or older who had been exposed to COVID-19. The V gene is TRBV30, the J gene TRBJ2-3; tentative D call: TRBD2 (5 bases). The CDR3 loop is CAWSGVARDTQYF. Here the CDR3 DNA reads TGTGCCTGGAGTGGGGTAGCGCGTGATACGCAGTATTTT.